Presented here are 13 T cell receptor beta chains from one specimen sequenced in a study of graft-versus-host responses after intestinal transplantation. Repertoires were generated with immunoSEQ multiplex PCR, while TCRdb's copy carries only in-frame clones and drops some. The repertoire consists of about 89,000 clones, with 85% to 95% occurring once and the leading ten covering approximately 2%. The antigens these receptors bind are not known. The source was unstimulated CD8+ T cells sorted from spleen or lymph node cells, collected before intestinal transplant. The source is a human donor who received an intestinal transplant.

The CDR3 reads CASSSSGGARETQYF. The CDR3 DNA follows: TGTGCCAGCAGCTCTAGCGGGGGGGCCCGAGAGACCCAGTACTTC. This rearrangement joins TRBV7-9 to TRBJ2-5; 12 nucleotides agree with TRBD2. Unmatched junction bases numbered 4, after V lost 4 bases and J lost 4 bases. Looked up from germline, CDR1 is SEHNR and CDR2 is FQNEAQ (reference sequence). The CDR3 sequence is 15 residues long.

The rearrangement joins TRBV5-6 to TRBJ1-5, with 7 bases fitting TRBD1. This CDR3 is 17 amino acids long. The V segment lost 4 bases and the J segment 0 bases; nucleotides outside the gene matches: 10. From germline, CDR1 is SGHDT and CDR2 YYEEEE. CDR3 amino acids: CASSPKQGPNSNQPQHF. CDR3 nucleotides: TGTGCCAGCAGCCCTAAACAGGGGCCCAATAGCAATCAGCCCCAGCATTTT. Filled out from reference TRBV5-6 and TRBJ1-5, the complete variable domain reads DAGVTQSPTHLIKTRGQQVTLRCSPKSGHDTVSWYQQALGQGPQFIFQYYEEEERQRGNFPDRFSGHQFPNYSSELNVNALLLGDSALYLCASSPKQGPNSNQPQHFGDGTRLSIL.

The chain couples TRBV4-3 to TRBJ2-2; TRBD2 matches at 9 bases. The germline V gene has CDR1 LGHNA and CDR2 YSLEER. V was pared by 0 bases and J by 7 bases, with 15 bases of the junction left unmatched. The CDR3 loop spans 19 amino acids. CDR3 coding DNA: TGCGCCAGCAGCCAAGATCTCGCGGGGGGGCAAAATGGGGTCGGGGAGCTGTTTTTT. Encoded protein: CASSQDLAGGQNGVGELFF.

V and J are TRBV13 and TRBJ2-7; 10 nucleotides align to TRBD2. V trimming: 0 bases; J trimming: 6 bases; junction bases outside the gene matches: 8. There are 16 residues in the CDR3. Germline V gene data show CDR1 as PRHDT and CDR2 as FYEKMQ (reference sequence). This chain's CDR3 is CASSLGTSGTSAEQYF. The CDR3 DNA follows: TGTGCCAGCAGCTTAGGCACGTCCGGGACTAGCGCCGAGCAGTACTTC.

The chain employs TRBV6-5 and TRBJ2-7; D is possibly TRBD1 (6 bases). Trimming shortened V by 2 bases and J by 3 bases, and 11 bases separated the two germline ends. Germline CDR1 MNHEY, CDR2 SVGAGI. The CDR3 totals 14 residues. The chain's CDR3 is CASSYQGNGYEQYF. The CDR3, as DNA: TGTGCCAGCAGTTACCAGGGGAATGGCTACGAGCAGTACTTC.

The chain couples TRBV7-9 to TRBJ2-7, with 7 bases identical to TRBD1. Germline V gene lookup returns CDR1 SEHNR and CDR2 FQNEAQ (reference sequence). The length of the CDR3 is 16 residues. V lost 2 bases to trimming and J lost 7 bases; unmatched junction nucleotides: 14. CDR3 sequence reads: CASSLPLIDRVREQYF. CDR3 in DNA: TGTGCCAGCAGCTTACCCCTGATCGACAGGGTCAGAGAGCAGTACTTC.

The V and J genes are TRBV4-3 and TRBJ2-3; 8 bases match TRBD2. The V and J ends lost 0 bases and 0 bases, in that order; junction bases with no gene match: 11. Germline V gene data show CDR1 as LGHNA and CDR2 as YSLEER. This CDR3 region has 19 residues. The chain's CDR3 is CASSQDNARGGPSTDTQYF. The CDR3 nucleotides are TGCGCCAGCAGCCAAGATAATGCCCGGGGGGGACCTAGCACAGATACGCAGTATTTT.

This chain uses TRBV11-2 with TRBJ2-1; 7 nucleotides match TRBD1. Trimming at V came to 7 bases and at J to 2 bases, leaving 11 bases not matched to a gene. The CDR3 totals 16 residues. The germline V gene encodes CDR1 SGHAT and CDR2 FQNNGV. CDR3 nucleotides: TGTGCCAGCAACTTTGTCGGGACAGCAGCCTACAATGAGCAGTTCTTC. Protein product: CASNFVGTAAYNEQFF.

This clone occurred a few times. V usage is TRBV19 and J usage is TRBJ1-2; D ambiguous. This CDR3 is built from 14 residues. Trimming cost V 4 bases and J 0 bases, with 9 bases left between them. Germline CDR1 LNHDA, CDR2 SQIVND (reference sequence). CDR3: CASSTWTANYGYTF. As DNA, the CDR3 is TGTGCCAGTAGTACGTGGACTGCTAACTATGGCTACACCTTC.

The CDR3 DNA reads as TGTGCCAGTAGTATGGACAGCAGCGATAGCAATCAGCCCCAGCATTTT. This encodes CASSMDSSDSNQPQHF. The chain joins TRBV19 to TRBJ1-5; possible D gene TRBD1, 6 bases. Germline CDR1 and CDR2: LNHDA and SQIVND (reference sequence). CDR3 size: 16 residues. Trimming stripped 3 bases from V and 0 bases from J, with 12 bases between.

This rearrangement joins TRBV20-1 to TRBJ2-1, with 7 positions matching TRBD2. The germline gives CDR1 DFQATT, CDR2 SNEGSKA (reference sequence). J gave up 9 bases and V 7 bases, and 6 bases lay outside the gene matches. The CDR3 runs to 11 residues. This chain's CDR3 is CSVPGLGEQFF. The CDR3 DNA reads as TGCAGTGTCCCCGGACTAGGTGAGCAGTTCTTC.

The rearrangement uses TRBV19 and TRBJ2-7; no firm D call. Germline V gene lookup returns CDR1 LNHDA and CDR2 SQIVND (reference sequence). V lost 1 base to trimming and J lost 7 bases, with 5 bases between them. This CDR3 comprises 11 residues. DNA for the CDR3: TGTGCCAGTAGTATAGGCCAGGAGCAGTACTTC. Translating gives CASSIGQEQYF.

This rearrangement joins TRBV25-1 to TRBJ1-1; D is uncertain. Germline CDR1 and CDR2: MGHDK and SYGVNS. The CDR3 contains 13 residues. The ends were cut back, 2 bases at V and 4 bases at J, with 8 bases in the middle. For the CDR3, the DNA is TGTGCCAGCAGTGAACGGGGAGTCACTGAAGCTTTCTTT. Its translation: CASSERGVTEAFF.